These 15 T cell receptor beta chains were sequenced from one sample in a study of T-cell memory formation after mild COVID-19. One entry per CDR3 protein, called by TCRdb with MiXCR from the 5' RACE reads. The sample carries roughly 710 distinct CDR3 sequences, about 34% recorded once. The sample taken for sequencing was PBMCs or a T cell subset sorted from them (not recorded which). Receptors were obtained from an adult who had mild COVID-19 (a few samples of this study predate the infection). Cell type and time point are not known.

This CDR3 reads CASRGGSYNEQFF. CDR3 in DNA: TGCGCCAGCAGGGGCGGGAGCTACAATGAGCAGTTCTTC. The V gene is TRBV5-1, the J gene TRBJ2-1; 7 bases match TRBD2. Germline CDR1 SGHRS, CDR2 YFSETQ. V lost 5 bases, J lost 3 bases, and 2 bases stayed unmatched. The CDR3 consists of 13 residues.

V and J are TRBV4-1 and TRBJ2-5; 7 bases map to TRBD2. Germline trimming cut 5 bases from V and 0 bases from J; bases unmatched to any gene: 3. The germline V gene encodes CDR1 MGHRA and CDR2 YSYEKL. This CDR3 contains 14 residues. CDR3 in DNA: TGCGCCAGCAGCTCGAGCGGGAACCAAGAGACCCAGTACTTC. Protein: CASSSSGNQETQYF.

For the CDR3, the DNA is TGTGCCAGCAGCTTTTATCATTGGGACACCCAAGAGACCCAGTACTTC. Protein: CASSFYHWDTQETQYF. The chain is built from TRBV7-2 and TRBJ2-5; possible D gene TRBD1, 6 bases. In germline, CDR1 is SGHTA, CDR2 FQGNSA. V gave up 3 bases and J gave up 1 base, with 15 bases separating them. CDR3 length: 16 amino acids.

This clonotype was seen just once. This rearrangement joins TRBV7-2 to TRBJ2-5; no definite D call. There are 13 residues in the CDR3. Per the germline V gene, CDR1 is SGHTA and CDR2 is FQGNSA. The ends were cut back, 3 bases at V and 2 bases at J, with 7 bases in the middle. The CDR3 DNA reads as TGTGCCAGCAGCTTTGTGGGGCAAGAGACCCAGTACTTC. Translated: CASSFVGQETQYF.

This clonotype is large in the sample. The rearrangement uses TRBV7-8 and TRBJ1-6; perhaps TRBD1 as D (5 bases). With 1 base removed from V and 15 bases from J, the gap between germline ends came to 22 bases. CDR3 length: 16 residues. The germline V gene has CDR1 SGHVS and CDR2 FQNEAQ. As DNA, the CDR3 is TGTGCCAGCAGCTTAGAGGCCCCGGGACGACTCTTTCTCCTCCACTTT. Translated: CASSLEAPGRLFLLHF.

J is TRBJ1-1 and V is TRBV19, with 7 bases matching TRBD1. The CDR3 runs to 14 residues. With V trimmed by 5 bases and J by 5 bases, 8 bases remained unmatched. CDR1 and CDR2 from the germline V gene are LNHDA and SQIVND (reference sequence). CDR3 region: CASSVGQPSTEAFF. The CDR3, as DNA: TGTGCCAGTAGTGTGGGACAGCCATCTACTGAAGCTTTCTTT.

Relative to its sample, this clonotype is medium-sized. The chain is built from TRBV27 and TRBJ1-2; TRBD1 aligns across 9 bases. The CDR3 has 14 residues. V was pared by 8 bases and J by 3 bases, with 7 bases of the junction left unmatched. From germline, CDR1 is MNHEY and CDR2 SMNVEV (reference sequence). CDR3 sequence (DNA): TGTGCCAGCGGAGAGGGACAGGGATACTATGGCTACACCTTC. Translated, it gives CASGEGQGYYGYTF.

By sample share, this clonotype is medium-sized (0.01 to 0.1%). This CDR3 is CASSTRDFFSYTGELFF. The CDR3 region has the DNA TGTGCCAGCAGCACTCGGGACTTCTTCTCTTACACCGGGGAGCTGTTTTTT. The chain recombines TRBV7-2 with TRBJ2-2; TRBD2 might be the D (6 bases). The germline V and J ends were trimmed by 5 bases and 3 bases, with 19 bases remaining between them. The CDR3 sequence is 17 residues long. Germline V CDR1 and CDR2: SGHTA, FQGNSA.

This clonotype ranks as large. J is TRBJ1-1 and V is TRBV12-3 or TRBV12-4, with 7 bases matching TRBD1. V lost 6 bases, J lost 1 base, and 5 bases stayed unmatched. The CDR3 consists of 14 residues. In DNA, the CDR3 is TGTGCCAGCAGCTTTGCAGGGGGGAACACTGAAGCTTTCTTT. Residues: CASSFAGGNTEAFF.

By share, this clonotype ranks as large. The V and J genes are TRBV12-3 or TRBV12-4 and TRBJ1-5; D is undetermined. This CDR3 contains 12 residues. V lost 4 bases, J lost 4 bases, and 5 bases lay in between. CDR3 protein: CASSSENQPQHF. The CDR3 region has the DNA TGTGCCAGCAGTTCTGAAAATCAGCCCCAGCATTTT.

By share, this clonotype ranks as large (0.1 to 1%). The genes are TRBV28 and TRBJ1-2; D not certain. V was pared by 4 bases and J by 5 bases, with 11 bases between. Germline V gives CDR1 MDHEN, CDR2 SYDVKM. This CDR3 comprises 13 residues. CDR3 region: CASSSSVEYGYTF. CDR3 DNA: TGTGCCAGCAGTTCCAGTGTGGAGTATGGCTACACCTTC.

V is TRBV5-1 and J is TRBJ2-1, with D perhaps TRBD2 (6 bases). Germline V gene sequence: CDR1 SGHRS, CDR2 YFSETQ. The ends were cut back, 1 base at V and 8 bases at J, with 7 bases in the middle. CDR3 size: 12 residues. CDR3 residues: CASSLPGDEQFF. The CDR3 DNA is TGCGCCAGCAGCTTGCCGGGGGATGAGCAGTTCTTC.

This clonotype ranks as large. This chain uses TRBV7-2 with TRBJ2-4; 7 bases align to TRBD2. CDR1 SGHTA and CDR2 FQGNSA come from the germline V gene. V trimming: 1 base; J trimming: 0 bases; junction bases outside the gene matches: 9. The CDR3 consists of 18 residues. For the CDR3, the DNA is TGTGCCAGCAGCTTAGTAGGAGCGGGACTTCGAGCCAAAAACATTCAGTACTTC. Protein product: CASSLVGAGLRAKNIQYF.

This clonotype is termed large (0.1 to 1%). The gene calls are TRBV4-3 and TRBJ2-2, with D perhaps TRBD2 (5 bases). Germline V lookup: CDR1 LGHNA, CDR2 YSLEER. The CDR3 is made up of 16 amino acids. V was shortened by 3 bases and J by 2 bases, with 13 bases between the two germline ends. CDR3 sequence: CASSHRASGNTGELFF. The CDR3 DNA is TGCGCCAGCAGCCATCGGGCAAGCGGCAACACCGGGGAGCTGTTTTTT.

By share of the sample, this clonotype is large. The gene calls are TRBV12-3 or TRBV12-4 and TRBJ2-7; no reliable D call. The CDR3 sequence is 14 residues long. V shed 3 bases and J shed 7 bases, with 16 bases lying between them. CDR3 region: CASSLGPQVTEQYF. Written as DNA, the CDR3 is TGTGCCAGCAGTTTGGGCCCGCAGGTTACGGAGCAGTACTTC.